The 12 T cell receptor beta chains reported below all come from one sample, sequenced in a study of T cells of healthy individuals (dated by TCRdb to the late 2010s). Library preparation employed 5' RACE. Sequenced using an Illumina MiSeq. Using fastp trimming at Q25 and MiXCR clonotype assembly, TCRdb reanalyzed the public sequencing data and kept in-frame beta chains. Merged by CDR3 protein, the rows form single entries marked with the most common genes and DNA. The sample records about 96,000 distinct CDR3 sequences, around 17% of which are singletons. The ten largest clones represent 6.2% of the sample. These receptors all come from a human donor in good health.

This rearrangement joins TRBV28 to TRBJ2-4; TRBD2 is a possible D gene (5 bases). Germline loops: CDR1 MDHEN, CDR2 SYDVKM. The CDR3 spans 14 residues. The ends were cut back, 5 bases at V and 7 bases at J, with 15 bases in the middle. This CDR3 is CASSPPLRENIQYF. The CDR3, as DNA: TGTGCCAGCAGTCCCCCCCTGAGGGAGAACATTCAGTACTTC.

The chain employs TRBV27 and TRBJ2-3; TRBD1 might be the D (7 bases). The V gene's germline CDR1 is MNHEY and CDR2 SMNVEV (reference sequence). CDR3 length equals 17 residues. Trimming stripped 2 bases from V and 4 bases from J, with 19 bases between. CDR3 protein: CASSLEGGTVLPDTQYF. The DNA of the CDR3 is TGTGCCAGCAGTTTAGAGGGCGGGACAGTTCTTCCAGATACGCAGTATTTT.

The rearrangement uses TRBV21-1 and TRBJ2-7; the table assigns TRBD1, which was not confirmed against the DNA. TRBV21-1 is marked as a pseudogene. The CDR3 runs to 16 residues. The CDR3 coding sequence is TGTGCCAGCAGCAAAGGACCGGGACACTTCTCCTACGAGCAGTACTTC. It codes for CASSKGPGHFSYEQYF.

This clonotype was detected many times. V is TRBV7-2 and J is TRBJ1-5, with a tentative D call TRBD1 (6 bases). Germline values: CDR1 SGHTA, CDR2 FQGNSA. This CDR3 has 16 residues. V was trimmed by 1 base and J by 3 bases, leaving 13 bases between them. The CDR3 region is CASSLEQGIYNQPQHF. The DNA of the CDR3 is TGTGCCAGCAGCTTAGAGCAGGGGATTTACAATCAGCCCCAGCATTTT.

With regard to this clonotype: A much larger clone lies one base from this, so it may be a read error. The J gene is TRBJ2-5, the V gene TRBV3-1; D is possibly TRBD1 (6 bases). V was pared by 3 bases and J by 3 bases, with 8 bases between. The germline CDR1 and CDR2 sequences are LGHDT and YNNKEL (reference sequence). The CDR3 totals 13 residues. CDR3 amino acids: CASSQWTEETQYF. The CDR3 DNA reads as TGTGCCAGCAGCCAGTGGACAGAAGAGACCCAGTACTTC.

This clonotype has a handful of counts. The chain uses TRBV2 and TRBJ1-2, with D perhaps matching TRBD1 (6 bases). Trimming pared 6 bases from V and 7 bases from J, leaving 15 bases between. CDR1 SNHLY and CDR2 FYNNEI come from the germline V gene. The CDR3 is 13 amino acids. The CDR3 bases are TGTGCCAGCAGCGAACAGGGATCCACTGGCTACACCTTC. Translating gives CASSEQGSTGYTF. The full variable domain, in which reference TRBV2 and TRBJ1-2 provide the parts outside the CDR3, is EPEVTQTPSHQVTQMGQEVILRCVPISNHLYFYWYRQILGQKVEFLVSFYNNEISEKSEIFDDQFSVERPDGSNFTLKIRSTKLEDSAMYFCASSEQGSTGYTFGSGTRLTVV.

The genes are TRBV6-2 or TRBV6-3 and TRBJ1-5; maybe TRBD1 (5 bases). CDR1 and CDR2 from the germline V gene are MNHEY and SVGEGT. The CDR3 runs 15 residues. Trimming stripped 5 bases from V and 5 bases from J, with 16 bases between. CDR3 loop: CASSPLVGTDQPQHF. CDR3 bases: TGTGCCAGCAGTCCCCTGGTAGGGACGGATCAGCCCCAGCATTTT.

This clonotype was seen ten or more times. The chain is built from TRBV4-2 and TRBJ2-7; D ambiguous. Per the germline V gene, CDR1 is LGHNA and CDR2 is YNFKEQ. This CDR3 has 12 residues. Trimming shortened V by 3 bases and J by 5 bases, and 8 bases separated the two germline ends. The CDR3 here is CASSQFPDEQYF. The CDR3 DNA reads TGTGCCAGCAGCCAGTTCCCGGACGAGCAGTACTTC.

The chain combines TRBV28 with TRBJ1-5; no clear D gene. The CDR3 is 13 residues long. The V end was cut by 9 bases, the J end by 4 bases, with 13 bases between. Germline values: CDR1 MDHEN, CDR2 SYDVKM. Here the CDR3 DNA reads TGTGCCAGTCAATACAGAGGAAATCAGCCCCAGCATTTT. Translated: CASQYRGNQPQHF.

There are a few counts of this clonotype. Here the CDR3 reads CASSWGGGGVKGTEAFF. The CDR3 DNA is TGTGCCAGCAGTTGGGGGGGCGGAGGGGTGAAGGGCACTGAAGCTTTCTTT. The genes are TRBV28 and TRBJ1-1; D perhaps matches TRBD1 (6 bases). The CDR3 has 17 amino acids. The V and J ends lost 4 bases and 4 bases respectively, with 22 bases between them. Germline V gene lookup returns CDR1 MDHEN and CDR2 SYDVKM.

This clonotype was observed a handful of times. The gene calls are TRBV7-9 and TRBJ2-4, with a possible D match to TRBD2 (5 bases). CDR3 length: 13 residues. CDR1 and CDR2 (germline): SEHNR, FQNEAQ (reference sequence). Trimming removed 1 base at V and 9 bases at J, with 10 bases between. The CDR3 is CASSLDLAGIQYF. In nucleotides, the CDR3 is TGTGCCAGCAGCTTAGATCTAGCAGGCATTCAGTACTTC.

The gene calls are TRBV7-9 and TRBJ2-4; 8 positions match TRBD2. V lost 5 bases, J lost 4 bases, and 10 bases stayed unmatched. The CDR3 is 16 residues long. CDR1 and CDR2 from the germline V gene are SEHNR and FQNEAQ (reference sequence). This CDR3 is CASSRDTGTRKNIQYF. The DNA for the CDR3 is TGTGCCAGCAGCCGGGACACCGGGACTAGAAAAAACATTCAGTACTTC.